This T cell receptor beta chain was sequenced in a study of cytomegalovirus exposure and HLA in healthy donors. Study overall: In a later analysis, the roughly 120 validation repertoires were reported to have used the same platform as the approximately 700 first-cohort repertoires.

The method was immunoSEQ multiplex PCR; TCRdb's version includes in-frame clones alone and lacks a portion of them. In the table there are 35,000 to 50,000 clones, 80% to 95% of which are singletons. The CDR3 has 14 amino acids. The ends were cut back, 5 bases at V and 5 bases at J, with 15 bases in the middle. Germline V gene data show CDR1 as MNHEY and CDR2 as SVGAGI. Note on this clone: Its antigen is as yet unknown.

Overall study results and limits: High sensitivity and specificity were reportedly achieved when the classifier diagnosed cytomegalovirus status. According to a subsequent analysis, TCR clusters identified in the first cohort showed a tendency to co-occur across the approximately 130 validation repertoires.

The sample was PBMCs. The rearrangement joins TRBV6-5 to TRBJ2-5, with D perhaps TRBD2 (5 bases). The sequence derives from a woman aged 18 to 35 in good health and CMV-seronegative. The CDR3 loop is CASSLGGPWETQYF. CDR3 DNA sequence: TGTGCCAGCAGTCTTGGAGGCCCTTGGGAGACCCAGTACTTC.